Listed here are 2 T cell receptor beta chains from one sample, sequenced in a study of blood T cell repertoires in COVID-19. Libraries were prepared by immunoSEQ multiplex PCR; TCRdb keeps only in-frame clonotypes and omits some of them. The data show about 56,000 clones, with roughly 89% seen just once and about 46% held by the top ten. Sequenced input: peripheral blood. The receptors were gathered from a woman aged 55 to 70 with COVID-19, enrolled during active disease.

This clone is a singleton in its sample. This chain joins TRBV6-5 and TRBJ2-7; D is possibly TRBD1 (5 bases). Deletions cut 8 bases from V and 2 bases from J, with 10 bases between. This CDR3 is built from 12 residues. Germline loops: CDR1 MNHEY, CDR2 SVGAGI. The CDR3 region is CASSGFPYEQYF. CDR3 sequence (DNA): TGTGCCAGCTCAGGGTTTCCCTACGAGCAGTACTTC.

The gene calls are TRBV5-1 and TRBJ1-1; D unresolved. This CDR3 has 15 amino acids. Trimming cost V 6 bases and J 6 bases, with 21 bases left between them. CDR1 and CDR2 (germline): SGHRS, YFSETQ. The CDR3 is CASTIDPGGVAEAFF. The CDR3, as DNA: TGCGCCAGCACCATTGATCCGGGTGGAGTGGCTGAAGCTTTCTTT.